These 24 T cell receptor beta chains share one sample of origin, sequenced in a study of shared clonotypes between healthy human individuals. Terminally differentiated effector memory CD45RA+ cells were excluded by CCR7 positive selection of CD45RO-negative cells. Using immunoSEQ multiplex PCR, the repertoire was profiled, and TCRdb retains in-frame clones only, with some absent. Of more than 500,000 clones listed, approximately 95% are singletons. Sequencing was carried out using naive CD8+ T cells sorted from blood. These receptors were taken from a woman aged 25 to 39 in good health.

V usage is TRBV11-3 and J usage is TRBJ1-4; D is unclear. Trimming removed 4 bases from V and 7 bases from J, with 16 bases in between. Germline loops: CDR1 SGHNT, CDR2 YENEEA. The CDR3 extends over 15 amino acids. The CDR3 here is CASSSGTLEGEKLFF. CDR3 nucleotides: TGTGCCAGCAGCTCCGGAACACTGGAGGGTGAAAAACTGTTTTTT. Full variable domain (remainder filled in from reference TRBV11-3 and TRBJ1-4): EAGVVQSPRYKIIEKKQPVAFWCNPISGHNTLYWYLQNLGQGPELLIRYENEEAVDDSQLPKDRFSAERLKGVDSTLKIQPAELGDSAVYLCASSSGTLEGEKLFFGSGTQLSVL.

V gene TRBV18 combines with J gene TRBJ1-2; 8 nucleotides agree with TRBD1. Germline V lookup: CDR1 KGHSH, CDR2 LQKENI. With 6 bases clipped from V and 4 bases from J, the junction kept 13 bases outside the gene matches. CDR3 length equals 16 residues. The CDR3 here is CASSPGPGQVAYGYTF. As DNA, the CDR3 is TGTGCCAGCTCCCCAGGACCGGGACAGGTCGCCTATGGCTACACCTTC. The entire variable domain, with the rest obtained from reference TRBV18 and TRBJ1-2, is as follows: NAGVMQNPRHLVRRRGQEARLRCSPMKGHSHVYWYRQLPEEGLKFMVYLQKENIIDESGMPKERFSAEFPKEGPSILRIQQVVRGDSAAYFCASSPGPGQVAYGYTFGSGTRLTVV.

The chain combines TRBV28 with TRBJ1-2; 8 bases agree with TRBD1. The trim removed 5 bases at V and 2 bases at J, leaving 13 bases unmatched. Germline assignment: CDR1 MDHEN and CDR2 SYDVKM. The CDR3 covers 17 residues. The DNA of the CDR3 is TGTGCCAGCAGTAACCCACGACAGGGGTGGTCGAACTATGGCTACACCTTC. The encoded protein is CASSNPRQGWSNYGYTF.

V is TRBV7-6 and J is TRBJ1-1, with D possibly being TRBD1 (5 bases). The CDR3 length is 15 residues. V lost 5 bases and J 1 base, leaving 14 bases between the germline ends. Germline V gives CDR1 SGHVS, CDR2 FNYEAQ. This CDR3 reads CASSPLSGTNTEAFF. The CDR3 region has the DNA TGTGCCAGCAGCCCACTCAGCGGGACGAACACTGAAGCTTTCTTT.

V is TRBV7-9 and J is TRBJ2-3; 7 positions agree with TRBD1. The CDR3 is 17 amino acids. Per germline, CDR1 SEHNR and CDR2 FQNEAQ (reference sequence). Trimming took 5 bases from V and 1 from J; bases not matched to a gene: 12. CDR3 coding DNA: TGTGCCAGCAGCGCCGGGCCCAGGGGGTTGGGCACAGATACGCAGTATTTT. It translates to CASSAGPRGLGTDTQYF.

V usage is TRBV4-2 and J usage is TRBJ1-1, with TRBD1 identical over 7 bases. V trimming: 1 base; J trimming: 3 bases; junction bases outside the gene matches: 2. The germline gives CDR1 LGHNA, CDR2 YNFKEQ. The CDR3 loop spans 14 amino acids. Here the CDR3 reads CASSQGGGYTEAFF. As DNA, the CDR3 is TGTGCCAGCAGCCAAGGAGGGGGCTACACTGAAGCTTTCTTT.

In DNA, the CDR3 is TGTGCCAGCTCAAATAGAAATGAGCAGTTCTTC. It specifies CASSNRNEQFF. The rearrangement joins TRBV27 to TRBJ2-1; no clear D. Germline-derived CDR1 and CDR2 are MNHEY and SMNVEV (reference sequence). The V gene lost 8 bases and the J gene lost 7 bases, with 9 bases spanning the gap. This CDR3 has 11 residues.

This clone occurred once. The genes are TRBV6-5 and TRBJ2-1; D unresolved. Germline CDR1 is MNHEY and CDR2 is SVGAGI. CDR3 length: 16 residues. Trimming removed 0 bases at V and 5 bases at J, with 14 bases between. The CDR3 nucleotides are TGTGCCAGCAGTTACTCATCCGGTTCTCTTAACAATGAGCAGTTCTTC. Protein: CASSYSSGSLNNEQFF.

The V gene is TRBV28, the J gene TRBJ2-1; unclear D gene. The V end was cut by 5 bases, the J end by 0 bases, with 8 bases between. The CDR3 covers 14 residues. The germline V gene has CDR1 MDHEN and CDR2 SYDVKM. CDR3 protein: CASSSYSSYNEQFF. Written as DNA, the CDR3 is TGTGCCAGCAGTAGCTATAGCTCCTACAATGAGCAGTTCTTC.

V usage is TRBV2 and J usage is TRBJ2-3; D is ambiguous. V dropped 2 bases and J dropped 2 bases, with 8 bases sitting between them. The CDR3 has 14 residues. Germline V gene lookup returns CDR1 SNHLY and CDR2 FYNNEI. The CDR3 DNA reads TGTGCCAGCAGTGAAAGTCAGCCCACAGATACGCAGTATTTT. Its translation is CASSESQPTDTQYF. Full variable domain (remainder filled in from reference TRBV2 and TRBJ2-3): EPEVTQTPSHQVTQMGQEVILRCVPISNHLYFYWYRQILGQKVEFLVSFYNNEISEKSEIFDDQFSVERPDGSNFTLKIRSTKLEDSAMYFCASSESQPTDTQYFGPGTRLTVL.

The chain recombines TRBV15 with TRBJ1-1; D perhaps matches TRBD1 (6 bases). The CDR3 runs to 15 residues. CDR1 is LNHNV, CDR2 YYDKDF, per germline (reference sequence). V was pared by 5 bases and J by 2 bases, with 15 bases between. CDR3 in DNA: TGTGCCACCAGCGGGGTGGACAGACCTAACACTGAAGCTTTCTTT. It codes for CATSGVDRPNTEAFF.

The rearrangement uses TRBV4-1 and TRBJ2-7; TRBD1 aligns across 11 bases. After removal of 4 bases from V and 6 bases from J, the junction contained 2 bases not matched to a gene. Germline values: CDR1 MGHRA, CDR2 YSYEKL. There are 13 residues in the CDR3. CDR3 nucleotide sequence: TGCGCCAGCAGCCGGGGACAGGGGGGCGAGCAGTACTTC. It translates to CASSRGQGGEQYF.

CDR3 in amino acids: CASSSVTLGGTYNEQFF. The CDR3 bases are TGTGCCAGCAGCTCAGTGACCCTAGGGGGGACCTACAATGAGCAGTTCTTC. The V gene is TRBV5-6, the J gene TRBJ2-1; D may match TRBD1 or TRBD2 (6 bases each). The CDR3 length is 17 residues. The germline gives CDR1 SGHDT, CDR2 YYEEEE. V was shortened by 3 bases and J by 2 bases, with 18 bases between the two germline ends.

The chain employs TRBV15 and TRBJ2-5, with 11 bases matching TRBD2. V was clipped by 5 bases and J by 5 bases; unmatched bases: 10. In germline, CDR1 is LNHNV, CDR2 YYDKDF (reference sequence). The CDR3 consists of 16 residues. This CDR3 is CATSGRQLAGVETQYF. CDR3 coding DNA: TGTGCCACCAGCGGCCGGCAACTAGCGGGAGTTGAGACCCAGTACTTC.

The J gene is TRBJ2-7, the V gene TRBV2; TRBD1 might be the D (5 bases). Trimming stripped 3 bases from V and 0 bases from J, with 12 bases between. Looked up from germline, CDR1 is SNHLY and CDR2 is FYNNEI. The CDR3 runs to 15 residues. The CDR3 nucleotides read TGTGCCAGCAGTGATCTGACAGAAAACTCCTACGAGCAGTACTTC. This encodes CASSDLTENSYEQYF. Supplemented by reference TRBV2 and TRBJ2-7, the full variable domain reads EPEVTQTPSHQVTQMGQEVILRCVPISNHLYFYWYRQILGQKVEFLVSFYNNEISEKSEIFDDQFSVERPDGSNFTLKIRSTKLEDSAMYFCASSDLTENSYEQYFGPGTRLTVT.

CDR3 bases: TGCAGCGTTGAAGGGTGGGAGACCTACAATGAGCAGTTCTTC. It translates to CSVEGWETYNEQFF. The chain combines TRBV29-1 with TRBJ2-1, with D tentatively TRBD2 (5 bases). V was clipped by 1 base and J by 2 bases, with 9 bases between them. The CDR3 is 14 residues long. The V gene's germline CDR1 is SQVTM and CDR2 ANQGSEA.

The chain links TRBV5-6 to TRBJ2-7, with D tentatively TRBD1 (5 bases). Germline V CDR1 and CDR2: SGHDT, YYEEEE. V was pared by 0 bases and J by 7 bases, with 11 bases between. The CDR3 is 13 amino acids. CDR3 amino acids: CASSLEVRAEQYF. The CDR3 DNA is TGTGCCAGCAGCTTGGAGGTCAGGGCGGAGCAGTACTTC.

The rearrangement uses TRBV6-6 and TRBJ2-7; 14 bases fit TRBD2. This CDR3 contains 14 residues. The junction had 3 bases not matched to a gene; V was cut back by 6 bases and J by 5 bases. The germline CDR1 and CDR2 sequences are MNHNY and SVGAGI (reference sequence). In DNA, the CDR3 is TGTGCCAGCAGGGGACTAGCGGGAGCCAACGAGCAGTACTTC. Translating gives CASRGLAGANEQYF.

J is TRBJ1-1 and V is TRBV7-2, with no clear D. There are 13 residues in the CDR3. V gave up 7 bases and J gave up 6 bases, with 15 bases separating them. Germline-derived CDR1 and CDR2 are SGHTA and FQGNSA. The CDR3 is CASTQKGMSEAFF. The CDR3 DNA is TGTGCCAGCACCCAGAAGGGTATGTCTGAAGCTTTCTTT. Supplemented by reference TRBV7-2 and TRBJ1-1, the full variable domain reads GAGVSQSPSNKVTEKGKDVELRCDPISGHTALYWYRQSLGQGLEFLIYFQGNSAPDKSGLPSDRFSAERTGGSVSTLTIQRTQQEDSAVYLCASTQKGMSEAFFGQGTRLTVV.

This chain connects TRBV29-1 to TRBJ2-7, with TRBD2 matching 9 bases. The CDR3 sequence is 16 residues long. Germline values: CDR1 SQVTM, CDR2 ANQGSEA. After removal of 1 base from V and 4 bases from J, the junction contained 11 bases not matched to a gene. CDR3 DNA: TGCAGCGTTGAAGTCTCACCGGGACTAGCACCTTACGAGCAGTACTTC. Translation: CSVEVSPGLAPYEQYF.

CDR3 nucleotide sequence: TGCGCCAGCAGCCAAGATAAGGCAGGGTTCAGTTCACCCCTCCACTTT. It yields the protein CASSQDKAGFSSPLHF. The chain combines TRBV4-1 with TRBJ1-6; possibly TRBD1 for D (5 bases). This CDR3 comprises 16 residues. The V and J ends lost 0 bases and 9 bases respectively, with 15 bases between them. Looked up from germline, CDR1 is MGHRA and CDR2 is YSYEKL.

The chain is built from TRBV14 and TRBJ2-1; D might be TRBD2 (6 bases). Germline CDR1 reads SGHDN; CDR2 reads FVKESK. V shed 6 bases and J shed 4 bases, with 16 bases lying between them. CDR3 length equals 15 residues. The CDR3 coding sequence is TGTGCCAGCAGGGCCGGGACTCCAAATTACAATGAGCAGTTCTTC. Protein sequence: CASRAGTPNYNEQFF. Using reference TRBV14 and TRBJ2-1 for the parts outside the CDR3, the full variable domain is EAGVTQFPSHSVIEKGQTVTLRCDPISGHDNLYWYRRVMGKEIKFLLHFVKESKQDESGMPNNRFLAERTGGTYSTLKVQPAELEDSGVYFCASRAGTPNYNEQFFGPGTRLTVL.

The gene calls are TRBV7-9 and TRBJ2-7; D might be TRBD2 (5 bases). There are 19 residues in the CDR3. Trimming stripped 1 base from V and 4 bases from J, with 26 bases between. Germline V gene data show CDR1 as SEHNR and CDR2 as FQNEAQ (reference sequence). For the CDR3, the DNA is TGTGCCAGCAGCTTAGTAGGCGGGTTGGGAGCGGAGCCTCCTTACGAGCAGTACTTC. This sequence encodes CASSLVGGLGAEPPYEQYF.

Written as DNA, the CDR3 is TGTGCCAGCAGCTCTCCCGGGGACGGGGAGCAGTACTTC. This sequence encodes CASSSPGDGEQYF. This sequence joins TRBV7-9 and TRBJ2-7; D is tentatively TRBD1 or TRBD2 (5 bases each). Germline V gene sequence: CDR1 SEHNR, CDR2 FQNEAQ (reference sequence). The CDR3 runs to 13 residues. V lost 4 bases and J lost 7, with 14 bases in between.